The rows below give T cell receptor beta chains drawn from one sample of a study of CD8+CD57+ T cells in acquired aplastic anemia. TCRdb re-called the reads with MiXCR, one entry per CDR3 protein. The data show 100,000 to 150,000 distinct CDR3 sequences, approximately 40% seen once. The specimen sequenced was sorted CD4+, CD8+, or CD8+CD57+ T cells (not recorded which) from PBMCs. The receptors originated from a human donor with aplastic anemia. The CDR3 runs from the conserved cysteine through the conserved F or W. A D gene is named only where the DNA matches it firmly. Only some rows state a clone size, as once, few, many or a class for expanded clones.

j_gene | d_gene | v_gene | abundance | CDR3aa | CDR3nt
TRBJ2-5 | TRBD2 | TRBV20-1 | many | CSATQLTSGGQETQYF | TGCAGTGCCACACAACTAACTAGCGGGGGACAAGAGACCCAGTACTTC
TRBJ2-5 | TRBD2 | TRBV10-3 | NA | CAISGRDYTQETQYF | TGTGCCATCAGTGGGCGGGACTATACCCAAGAGACCCAGTACTTC
TRBJ1-4 | NA | TRBV19 | many | CASRYDSSNEKLFF | TGTGCCAGTAGATATGACAGCTCTAATGAAAAACTGTTTTTT
TRBJ1-2 | TRBD1 | TRBV24-1 | many | CATSDNRGEGYTF | TGTGCCACCAGTGACAACAGGGGGGAAGGCTACACCTTC
TRBJ1-2 | TRBD1 | TRBV12-3/TRBV12-4 | many | CASSSGQRGYTF | TGTGCCAGCAGCTCGGGACAGAGAGGCTACACCTTC
TRBJ1-2 | TRBD1 | TRBV19 | many | CARNRGQPYRYGYTF | TGTGCCAGAAACAGGGGACAACCATACCGCTATGGCTACACCTTC
TRBJ1-2 | TRBD1 | TRBV6-1 | many | CASSRDRGAYGYTF | TGTGCCAGCAGTCGGGACAGGGGGGCCTATGGCTACACCTTC
TRBJ2-1 | TRBD2 | TRBV24-1 | once | CATSDLRGDEQFF | TGTGCCACCAGTGATTTGCGGGGGGATGAGCAGTTCTTC
TRBJ2-7 | NA | TRBV5-4 | once | CASSLGLPRDAYEQYF | TGTGCCAGCAGCTTGGGACTCCCTCGGGACGCCTACGAGCAGTACTTC
TRBJ1-2 | NA | TRBV7-2 | many | CASSPASNYGYTF | TGTGCCAGCAGCCCCGCCAGTAACTATGGCTACACCTTC
TRBJ1-4 | TRBD1 | TRBV20-1 | NA | CSARDQGTGSEKLFF | TGCAGTGCTAGAGATCAAGGGACAGGAAGTGAAAAACTGTTTTTT
TRBJ1-5 | TRBD1 | TRBV19 | NA | CASSRDRGKGQPQHF | TGTGCCAGTAGTCGGGACAGGGGTAAGGGCCAGCCCCAGCATTTT
TRBJ1-6 | NA | TRBV13 | many | CASSLTSNSPLHF | TGTGCCAGCAGCTTAACATCTAATTCACCCCTCCACTTT
TRBJ2-7 | NA | TRBV6-6 | many | CASSYSSGPTYEQYF | TGTGCCAGCAGTTACTCTTCGGGGCCAACCTACGAGCAGTACTTC
TRBJ2-6 | NA | TRBV12-3/TRBV12-4 | NA | CASSFVPWSSGANVPTF | TGTGCCAGCAGTTTCGTTCCTTGGAGCTCTGGGGCCAACGTCCCGACTTTC
TRBJ2-7 | NA | TRBV4-2 | NA | CASSQELDTYEQYF | TGTGCCAGCAGCCAAGAACTGGATACCTACGAGCAGTACTTC
TRBJ2-7 | NA | TRBV7-2 | few | CASSSWPMDGEQYF | TGTGCCAGCAGCTCCTGGCCCATGGACGGCGAGCAGTACTTC
TRBJ1-1 | TRBD1 | TRBV2 | once | CASSQRTGMNTEAFF | TGTGCCAGCAGTCAACGGACAGGAATGAACACTGAAGCTTTCTTT
TRBJ2-5 | NA | TRBV7-9 | many | CASSSGSETQYF | TGTGCCAGCAGCTCCGGATCTGAGACCCAGTACTTC
TRBJ2-2 | NA | TRBV6-1 | few | CASSGGGHTGELFF | TGTGCCAGCAGTGGGGGAGGACATACCGGGGAGCTGTTTTTT
TRBJ1-2 | TRBD1 | TRBV10-2 | NA | CASSDGTGAHYGYTF | TGCGCCAGCAGTGACGGGACAGGGGCCCACTATGGCTACACCTTC
TRBJ1-2 | TRBD1 | TRBV5-6 | NA | CASSEENQGQGPHPYGYTF | TGTGCCAGCAGCGAGGAGAACCAGGGACAGGGACCTCACCCCTATGGCTACACCTTC
TRBJ2-1 | TRBD2 | TRBV7-2 | many | CATSRTSVSNEQFF | TGTGCCACCTCCAGGACTAGCGTTTCCAATGAGCAGTTCTTC
TRBJ2-7 | NA | TRBV3-1 | many | CASSQEGRVISYEQYF | TGTGCCAGCAGCCAAGAGGGTCGGGTAATCTCCTACGAGCAGTACTTC
TRBJ2-7 | NA | TRBV3-1 | many | CASSQGSSYEQYF | TGTGCCAGCAGCCAAGGCAGCAGCTACGAGCAGTACTTC
TRBJ2-2 | NA | TRBV24-1 | many | CATSDAGSHTGELFF | TGTGCCACCAGTGATGCGGGTTCGCACACCGGGGAGCTGTTTTTT
TRBJ1-2 | NA | TRBV9 | many | CASSESSGSNYGYTF | TGTGCCAGCAGCGAGAGTTCGGGGAGCAACTATGGCTACACCTTC
TRBJ1-4 | NA | TRBV25-1 | NA | CASSDIVPGPYNEKLFF | TGTGCCAGCAGTGACATAGTTCCGGGACCTTATAATGAAAAACTGTTTTTT
TRBJ1-4 | NA | TRBV5-1 | many | CASSLTGVDNEKLFF | TGCGCCAGCAGCTTGACGGGGGTCGACAATGAAAAACTGTTTTTT
TRBJ2-3 | NA | TRBV20-1 | NA | CSAIHRGTDTQYF | TGCAGTGCTATCCACCGGGGCACAGATACGCAGTATTTT
TRBJ2-7 | TRBD1 | TRBV11-2 | NA | CASSLDLRTGGRNYEQYF | TGTGCCAGCAGCTTAGATCTAAGGACAGGGGGCAGGAACTACGAGCAGTACTTC
TRBJ1-2 | NA | TRBV19 | many | CASSIVGRQTYGYTF | TGTGCCAGTAGTATAGTCGGCAGACAAACCTATGGCTACACCTTC
TRBJ2-7 | NA | TRBV7-2 | many | CASSEKYEQYF | TGTGCCAGCAGCGAGAAGTACGAGCAGTACTTC
TRBJ2-7 | NA | TRBV10-3 | NA | CAIRPQGTGYEQYF | TGTGCCATCAGACCACAGGGAACTGGCTACGAGCAGTACTTC
TRBJ1-6 | NA | TRBV25-1 | NA | CASSEERGHYNSPLHF | TGTGCCAGCAGTGAAGAGAGAGGACATTATAATTCACCCCTCCACTTT
TRBJ1-2 | TRBD1 | TRBV20-1 | once | CSAREDRGVYGYTF | TGCAGTGCTAGAGAGGACAGGGGGGTCTATGGCTACACCTTC
TRBJ2-5 | TRBD2 | TRBV7-2 | many | CASSFGGVGETQYF | TGTGCCAGCAGCTTCGGGGGGGTAGGAGAGACCCAGTACTTC
TRBJ2-3 | TRBD2 | TRBV19 | NA | CASSGSGGATDTQYF | TGTGCCAGTAGTGGTAGCGGGGGGGCCACAGATACGCAGTATTTT
TRBJ1-5 | TRBD1 | TRBV2 | many | CASRVDRGMGQPQHF | TGTGCCAGCAGGGTGGACAGGGGAATGGGGCAGCCCCAGCATTTT
TRBJ2-7 | NA | TRBV6-2/TRBV6-3 | many | CASSYSGWSYEQYF | TGTGCCAGCAGTTACTCGGGTTGGAGCTACGAGCAGTACTTC
TRBJ1-2 | TRBD1 | TRBV20-1 | many | CSGYWGGQGNGYTF | TGCAGTGGCTATTGGGGCGGACAGGGGAATGGCTACACCTTC
TRBJ1-1 | NA | TRBV2 | NA | CASSGERGTEAFF | TGTGCCAGCAGTGGGGAAAGGGGTACTGAAGCTTTCTTT
TRBJ2-7 | NA | TRBV20-1 | NA | CSARVDDSYEQHF | TGCAGTGCTAGAGTGGACGATTCCTACGAGCAGCACTTC
TRBJ1-5 | NA | TRBV19 | many | CASRAPRGNQPQHF | TGTGCCAGTAGGGCACCCAGGGGCAATCAGCCCCAGCATTTT
TRBJ1-1 | NA | TRBV11-2 | NA | CASSLDGWVMNTEAFF | TGTGCCAGCAGCTTGGATGGTTGGGTCATGAACACTGAAGCTTTCTTT
TRBJ1-3 | TRBD1 | TRBV11-1 | NA | CASSNTYRDRAGNTIYF | TGTGCCAGCAGCAACACTTACCGGGACAGGGCTGGAAACACCATATATTTT
TRBJ1-5 | NA | TRBV7-6 | many | CASSLFGGGNQPQHF | TGTGCCAGCAGCTTATTTGGGGGGGGGAATCAGCCCCAGCATTTT
TRBJ1-2 | NA | TRBV19 | few | CASSIQQGNYGYTF | TGTGCCAGTAGTATCCAGCAGGGGAACTATGGCTACACCTTC
TRBJ2-3 | NA | TRBV6-1 | many | CASSAQGGASDTQYF | TGTGCCAGCTCCGCCCAAGGAGGAGCATCAGATACGCAGTATTTT
TRBJ2-1 | TRBD1 | TRBV7-9 | many | CASSERDRSIEQFF | TGTGCCAGCAGCGAAAGGGACAGATCTATTGAGCAGTTCTTC
TRBJ1-2 | NA | TRBV10-2 | many | CASSDWGKLANYGYTF | TGCGCCAGCAGTGATTGGGGGAAGTTAGCTAACTATGGCTACACCTTC
TRBJ1-4 | NA | TRBV12-3/TRBV12-4 | NA | CASSDGLGKATNEKLFF | TGTGCCAGCTCTGATGGACTGGGGAAGGCAACTAATGAAAAACTGTTTTTT
TRBJ2-2 | NA | TRBV4-1 | NA | CASAAEFTGELFF | TGCGCCAGCGCAGCCGAATTCACCGGGGAGCTGTTTTTT
TRBJ1-3 | NA | TRBV3-1 | many | CASSPNGARAGNTIYF | TGTGCCAGCAGCCCTAATGGAGCCAGGGCTGGAAACACCATATATTTT
TRBJ2-7 | TRBD1 | TRBV18 | NA | CASSPTDRAIYEQYF | TGTGCCAGCTCACCTACGGACAGGGCGATCTACGAGCAGTACTTC
TRBJ2-7 | NA | TRBV2 | NA | CASRGTGPPGEQYF | TGTGCCAGCAGGGGTACAGGGCCTCCAGGGGAGCAGTACTTC
TRBJ2-3 | TRBD2 | TRBV24-1 | NA | CATSDRLAGGRTQYF | TGTGCCACCAGTGACCGACTAGCGGGGGGGCGAACGCAGTATTTT
TRBJ1-6 | NA | TRBV27 | many | CASSLSREGYSPLHF | TGTGCCAGCAGTTTATCGAGGGAAGGATATTCACCCCTCCACTTT
TRBJ1-4 | TRBD1 | TRBV7-2 | NA | CASSEQGAGEKLFF | TGTGCCAGCAGCGAACAGGGGGCAGGCGAAAAACTGTTTTTT
TRBJ2-5 | TRBD1 | TRBV29-1 | many | CSVSDRVIQETQYF | TGCAGCGTTTCGGACAGGGTAATACAAGAGACCCAGTACTTC